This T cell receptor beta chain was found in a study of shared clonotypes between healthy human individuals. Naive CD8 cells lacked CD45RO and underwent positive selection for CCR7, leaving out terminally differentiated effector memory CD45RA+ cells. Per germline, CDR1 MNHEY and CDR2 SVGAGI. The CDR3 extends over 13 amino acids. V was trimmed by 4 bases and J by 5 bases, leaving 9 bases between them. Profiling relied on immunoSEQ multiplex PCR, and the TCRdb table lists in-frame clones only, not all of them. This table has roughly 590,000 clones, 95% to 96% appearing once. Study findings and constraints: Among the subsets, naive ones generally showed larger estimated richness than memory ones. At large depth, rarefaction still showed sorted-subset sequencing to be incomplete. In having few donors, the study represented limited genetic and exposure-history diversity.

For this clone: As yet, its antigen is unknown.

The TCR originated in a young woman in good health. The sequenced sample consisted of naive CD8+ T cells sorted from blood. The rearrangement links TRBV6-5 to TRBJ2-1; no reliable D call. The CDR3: CASSSPIDNEQFF. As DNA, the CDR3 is TGTGCCAGCAGTTCTCCCATAGACAATGAGCAGTTCTTC.